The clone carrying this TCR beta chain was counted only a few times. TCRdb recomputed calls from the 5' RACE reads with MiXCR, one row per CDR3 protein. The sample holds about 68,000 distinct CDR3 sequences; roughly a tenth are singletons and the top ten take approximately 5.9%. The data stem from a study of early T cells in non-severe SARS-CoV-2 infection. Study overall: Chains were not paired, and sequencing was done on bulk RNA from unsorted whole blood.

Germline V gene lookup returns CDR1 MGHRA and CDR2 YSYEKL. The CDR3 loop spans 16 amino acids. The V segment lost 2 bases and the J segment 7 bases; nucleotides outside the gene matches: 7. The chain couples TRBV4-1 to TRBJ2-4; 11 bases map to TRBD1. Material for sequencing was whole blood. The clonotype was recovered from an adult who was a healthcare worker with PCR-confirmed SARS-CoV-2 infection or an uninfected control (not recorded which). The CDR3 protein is CASSQPNRDRGNIQYF. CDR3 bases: TGCGCCAGCAGCCAACCGAACCGGGACAGGGGGAACATTCAGTACTTC.